The 30 T cell receptor beta chains reported below all come from one sample, sequenced in a study of regulatory T cells in long-lasting Graves disease. The authors built TCR beta libraries using iRepertoire HTBI primers and Arm-PCR of CDR3 regions. TCRdb re-called the multiplex PCR reads through MiXCR, storing one row per CDR3 protein. This table holds a few hundred thousand distinct CDR3 sequences, roughly 24% found once. Sample time point: persistent/refractory GD, antithyroid drugs over 5 years with positive TRAb. Making the TCR library involved RNA that had been extracted from PBMCs. The specimen was peripheral blood mononuclear cells (PBMCs), collected when the disease was refractory, from a patient treated with antithyroid drugs. The receptors originated from a woman in her thirties or forties with Graves disease.

The chain combines TRBV7-3 with TRBJ2-2; 7 positions match TRBD2. The ends lost 5 bases at V and 5 bases at J; junction bases unmatched: 5. This CDR3 spans 14 amino acids. The V gene's germline CDR1 is SGHTA and CDR2 FQGTGA. This chain's CDR3 is CASSDLGGTGELFF. DNA of the CDR3: TGTGCCAGCAGCGACCTCGGGGGGACCGGGGAGCTGTTTTTT.

This clonotype was detected many times. This chain uses TRBV11-2 with TRBJ2-7; TRBD2 aligns across 7 bases. J was trimmed by 12 bases and V by 1 base; bases with no gene match: 9. Germline loops: CDR1 SGHAT, CDR2 FQNNGV. This CDR3 is 13 amino acids long. CDR3 in DNA: TGTGCCAGCAGCTTAGTTCCGGGAGGAATCCGGTACTTC. Amino acids: CASSLVPGGIRYF.

This clonotype has a count of ten or more. The chain uses TRBV28 and TRBJ2-7; 7 bases map to TRBD2. The V gene's germline CDR1 is MDHEN and CDR2 SYDVKM. The CDR3 loop spans 15 amino acids. The V gene end was trimmed by 2 bases and the J gene end by 6 bases; junction bases not matched to a gene: 10. CDR3 sequence reads: CASSLRGLGGSEQYF. As DNA, the CDR3 is TGTGCCAGCAGTTTAAGAGGACTAGGTGGAAGCGAGCAGTACTTC.

The chain employs TRBV7-9 and TRBJ2-2; D possibly corresponds to TRBD2 (6 bases). CDR3 length: 16 residues. The V end was cut by 3 bases, the J end by 4 bases, with 15 bases between. Germline-derived CDR1 and CDR2 are SEHNR and FQNEAQ (reference sequence). This CDR3 is CASSFASLGGTGELFF. The CDR3 DNA reads as TGTGCCAGCAGCTTCGCCTCTTTGGGGGGCACCGGGGAGCTGTTTTTT. Full variable domain (rest looked up from reference TRBV7-9 and TRBJ2-2): DTGVSQNPRHKITKRGQNVTFRCDPISEHNRLYWYRQTLGQGPEFLTYFQNEAQLEKSRLLSDRFSAERPKGSFSTLEIQRTEQGDSAMYLCASSFASLGGTGELFFGEGSRLTVL.

This clonotype has more than one count but fewer than ten. This chain links TRBV10-3 with TRBJ1-1, with D possibly TRBD1 on 6 matching bases. Deletions cut 2 bases from V and 0 bases from J, with 7 bases between. There are 14 residues in the CDR3. The germline V gene has CDR1 ENHRY and CDR2 SYGVKD. Here the CDR3 DNA reads TGTGCCATCAGTGAGGGGGGGCTGAACACTGAAGCTTTCTTT. Translated: CAISEGGLNTEAFF.

This clonotype has a count of ten or more. The chain joins TRBV7-8 to TRBJ2-5; 7 bases agree with TRBD1. V shed 2 bases, J shed 3 bases, and the junction held 6 bases outside the gene matches. The CDR3 extends over 15 amino acids. CDR1 is SGHVS and CDR2 is FQNEAQ in the germline V gene. The CDR3 here is CASSLPGQSKETQYF. Written as DNA, the CDR3 is TGTGCCAGCAGCTTACCGGGACAGTCAAAAGAGACCCAGTACTTC.

In this sample, this clonotype turned up many times. The chain employs TRBV20-1 and TRBJ2-7, with unresolved D. The germline CDR1 and CDR2 sequences are DFQATT and SNEGSKA (reference sequence). The CDR3 is made up of 11 amino acids. The V end was cut by 6 bases, the J end by 6 bases, with 12 bases between. The CDR3 DNA sequence: TGCAGTGCCACCCTAACGGGCGAGCAGTACTTC. Translated: CSATLTGEQYF.

This clonotype was observed at least ten times. The chain employs TRBV28 and TRBJ2-7, with D perhaps assigned TRBD1 or TRBD2 (6 bases each). The CDR3 runs to 14 residues. Germline CDR1 MDHEN, CDR2 SYDVKM. Between the trimmed V and J ends, which lost 10 bases and 2 bases, there was a span of 18 bases. The CDR3 DNA reads as TGTGCCATCAGCCCCGGGGGCATGGCCTACGAGCAGTACTTC. It codes for CAISPGGMAYEQYF.

This clonotype came up many times. This rearrangement joins TRBV11-1 to TRBJ2-5; 7 positions match TRBD1. From germline, CDR1 is SGHAT and CDR2 FQDESV (reference sequence). The CDR3 totals 13 residues. J lost 9 bases, V lost 5 bases, and 9 bases had no gene match. CDR3 amino acids: CASSRTTGVAQYF. The CDR3 DNA reads as TGTGCCAGCAGCCGTACTACAGGGGTCGCCCAGTACTTC.

This chain joins TRBV10-3 and TRBJ2-7; D not certain. V lost 9 bases and J 3 bases, leaving 18 bases between the germline ends. Germline V gene lookup returns CDR1 ENHRY and CDR2 SYGVKD. The CDR3 is 14 residues long. As DNA, the CDR3 is TGTGCCATATCCCTCGGTGGGTCCATCTACGAGCAGTACTTC. This sequence encodes CAISLGGSIYEQYF.

The genes are TRBV7-2 and TRBJ1-5; D unclear. The CDR3 contains 14 residues. Germline lookup yields CDR1 SGHTA and CDR2 FQGNSA. Trimming removed 7 bases from V and 6 bases from J, with 16 bases in between. The CDR3 loop is CASTDTARSQPQHF. DNA of the CDR3: TGTGCCAGCACCGACACAGCCCGGAGTCAGCCCCAGCATTTT.

Remarks on this clonotype: Possible read error: a much larger clone is one base away. The chain recombines TRBV6-4 with TRBJ1-4; the match to TRBD1 covers 8 bases. The germline gives CDR1 MRHNA, CDR2 SNTAGT. The CDR3 spans 16 residues. The CDR3 sequence: CASSRDRPATNEELFF. The CDR3 DNA reads TGTGCCAGCAGTAGGGACAGGCCAGCAACTAATGAAGAACTGTTTTTT.

This clonotype was seen more than once but under ten times. The chain has TRBV5-6 and TRBJ1-1; no clear D. This CDR3 is built from 13 residues. Looked up from germline, CDR1 is SGHDT and CDR2 is YYEEEE. V lost 7 bases to trimming and J lost 1 base, with 11 bases between them. The CDR3 coding sequence is TGTGCCAGCGCTTCAGGTCGGAACACTGAAGCTTTCTTT. Its protein product is CASASGRNTEAFF.

With regard to this clonotype: Compared with germline, one end of the junction differs, possibly owing to a read error. This rearrangement joins TRBV15 to TRBJ1-1; D remains ambiguous. Germline CDR1 is LNHNV and CDR2 is YYDKDF (reference sequence). The CDR3 has 16 residues. CDR3 coding DNA: TGTGCCATCAGCAGGACGGCGACGGATAGGAACACTGAAGCTTTCTTT. It encodes CAISRTATDRNTEAFF.

There are many counts of this clonotype. V gene TRBV15 combines with J gene TRBJ2-7; TRBD2 matches at 7 bases. Trimming removed 2 bases from V and 3 bases from J; junction bases left unmatched: 13. The CDR3 sequence is 17 residues long. Germline assignment: CDR1 LNHNV and CDR2 YYDKDF (reference sequence). The CDR3 DNA reads as TGTGCCACCAGCAGACGCCCCCAGAGGCTAGCGGTCTACGAGCAGTACTTC. It codes for CATSRRPQRLAVYEQYF.

The CDR3 DNA is TGTGCCAGCAGCCAAGGGACTAGCGGGGAAGCCTACGAGCAGTACTTC. Translation: CASSQGTSGEAYEQYF. The chain couples TRBV3-1 to TRBJ2-7, with TRBD2 matching over 12 bases. From germline, CDR1 is LGHDT and CDR2 YNNKEL (reference sequence). The J segment lost 2 bases and the V segment lost 1 base, leaving 3 bases of the junction unmatched. CDR3 length: 16 amino acids.

In its sample, this clonotype was seen many times. The chain carries TRBV12-3 or TRBV12-4 and TRBJ2-2; 10 bases are shared with TRBD2. CDR3 length equals 15 residues. V was pared by 7 bases and J by 4 bases, with 6 bases of the junction left unmatched. The CDR3 sequence: CASTPGLAFTGELFF. The CDR3 region has the DNA TGTGCCAGCACTCCGGGACTAGCGTTCACCGGGGAGCTGTTTTTT.

Details on this clonotype: One end of the junction fails to match germline, which may point to a read error. The chain combines TRBV5-1 with TRBJ1-1; D gene uncertain. The CDR3 contains 14 residues. Germline assignment: CDR1 SGHRS and CDR2 YFSETQ. The CDR3 is CASSFTDMNTEAFF. CDR3 DNA sequence: TGCGCCAGCAGCTTCACGGATATGAACACTGAAGCCTTCTTT. The complete variable domain, with remaining parts taken from reference TRBV5-1 and TRBJ1-1, reads KAGVTQTPRYLIKTRGQQVTLSCSPISGHRSVSWYQQTPGQGLQFLFEYFSETQRNKGNFPGRFSGRQFSNSRSEMNVSTLELGDSALYLCASSFTDMNTEAFFGQGTRLTVV.

V is TRBV28 and J is TRBJ2-2; the match to TRBD2 covers 10 bases. V shed 7 bases, J shed 2 bases, and the junction held 13 bases outside the gene matches. The V gene's germline CDR1 is MDHEN and CDR2 SYDVKM. The CDR3 totals 18 residues. CDR3 amino acids: CASTFAPGLAFNTGELFF. CDR3 DNA: TGTGCCAGCACCTTCGCGCCGGGACTAGCGTTCAACACCGGGGAGCTGTTTTTT.

This clonotype was seen repeatedly, ten times or more. This chain links TRBV12-3 or TRBV12-4 with TRBJ2-5, with D unclear. V lost 5 bases and J 9 bases, leaving 10 bases between the germline ends. The CDR3 length is 11 residues. The CDR3 region is CASSPGGPQYF. Written as DNA, the CDR3 is TGTGCCAGCAGTCCCGGTGGTCCCCAGTACTTC.

The V and J genes are TRBV5-1 and TRBJ2-5; D remains ambiguous. Trimming took 5 bases from V and 4 from J, leaving 12 bases between them. CDR3 length: 13 amino acids. Germline values: CDR1 SGHRS, CDR2 YFSETQ. The CDR3 sequence is CASSPWNGETQYF. The CDR3 DNA is TGCGCCAGCAGTCCCTGGAACGGAGAGACCCAGTACTTC.

Many counts were recorded for this clonotype. The rearrangement uses TRBV28 and TRBJ2-7; 10 bases map to TRBD1. This CDR3 has 16 residues. Germline values: CDR1 MDHEN, CDR2 SYDVKM. J gave up 4 bases and V 6 bases, and 12 bases lay outside the gene matches. DNA of the CDR3: TGTGCCAGCAGCCAGACAGGGGGCTTTCAATCATACGAGCAGTACTTC. This translates into CASSQTGGFQSYEQYF.

The rearrangement links TRBV29-1 to TRBJ1-4; D unclear. Trimming left V 4 bases short and J 7 bases short, with 16 bases between. The CDR3 is 14 amino acids. Germline V gives CDR1 SQVTM, CDR2 ANQGSEA. This chain's CDR3 is CSVVGTGKGEKLFF. DNA for the CDR3: TGCAGCGTTGTAGGAACTGGAAAGGGTGAAAAACTGTTTTTT.

V is TRBV20-1 and J is TRBJ2-7; possibly TRBD2 for D (6 bases). CDR1 is DFQATT, CDR2 SNEGSKA, per germline (reference sequence). The germline V and J ends were trimmed by 6 bases and 0 bases, with 15 bases remaining between them. The CDR3 extends over 14 amino acids. The CDR3 region is CSAPLPGSSYEQYF. CDR3 coding DNA: TGCAGTGCCCCACTCCCCGGGAGCTCCTACGAGCAGTACTTC.

The rearrangement uses TRBV10-3 and TRBJ2-7, with D uncertain. The V gene's germline CDR1 is ENHRY and CDR2 SYGVKD. The CDR3 is made up of 12 amino acids. V was cut by 7 bases and J by 6 bases, with 13 bases left in between. The CDR3 region is CAIIGDSSEQYF. The DNA of the CDR3 is TGTGCCATCATCGGCGATTCTTCCGAGCAGTACTTC.

This clonotype was observed at least ten times. The rearrangement joins TRBV2 to TRBJ2-7, with D perhaps matching TRBD1 or TRBD2 (5 bases each). The CDR3 is 14 amino acids. Per germline, CDR1 SNHLY and CDR2 FYNNEI. V lost 5 bases and J 3 bases, leaving 14 bases between the germline ends. In nucleotides, the CDR3 is TGTGCCAGCAGTCCCGAGGGGAGTGACTACGAGCAGTACTTC. Translated, it gives CASSPEGSDYEQYF.

The V call is TRBV9, the J call TRBJ2-5, with TRBD1 matching over 8 bases. The V gene's germline CDR1 is SGDLS and CDR2 YYNGEE. V trimming: 3 bases; J trimming: 5 bases; junction bases outside the gene matches: 12. CDR3 length equals 16 residues. The CDR3 bases are TGTGCCAGCAGCGCCTGGACAGGGACACTCGGGGAGACCCAGTACTTC. Amino acids: CASSAWTGTLGETQYF. Using reference TRBV9 and TRBJ2-5 for the parts outside the CDR3, the full variable domain is DSGVTQTPKHLITATGQRVTLRCSPRSGDLSVYWYQQSLDQGLQFLIQYYNGEERAKGNILERFSAQQFPDLHSELNLSSLELGDSALYFCASSAWTGTLGETQYFGPGTRLLVL.

At least ten counts were recorded for this clonotype. The chain joins TRBV28 to TRBJ2-3; weak D call: TRBD2 (6 bases). The CDR3 covers 16 residues. CDR1 and CDR2 (germline): MDHEN, SYDVKM. Trimming stripped 4 bases from V and 0 bases from J, with 14 bases between. CDR3 residues: CASSSGTRTSTDTQYF. The CDR3 DNA reads as TGTGCCAGCAGTTCTGGGACTCGGACCAGCACAGATACGCAGTATTTT.

This clonotype has ten or more counts. This sequence joins TRBV5-1 and TRBJ1-2; D not certain. This CDR3 contains 13 residues. CDR1 is SGHRS and CDR2 is YFSETQ in the germline V gene. With 3 bases removed from V and 4 bases from J, the gap between germline ends came to 10 bases. The CDR3 nucleotides are TGCGCCAGCAGCTGGACGGGAAGCTATGGCTACACCTTC. It encodes CASSWTGSYGYTF.

This clonotype has just a few counts. The rearrangement uses TRBV7-2 and TRBJ1-4, with a weak D call TRBD1 (6 bases). There are 16 residues in the CDR3. Trimming removed 5 bases at V and 6 bases at J, with 19 bases between. Germline CDR1 SGHTA, CDR2 FQGNSA. The CDR3 protein is CASSIIEIRGDEKLFF. Written as DNA, the CDR3 is TGTGCCAGCAGCATTATCGAGATCAGGGGTGATGAAAAACTGTTTTTT. Using reference TRBV7-2 and TRBJ1-4 for the parts outside the CDR3, the full variable domain is GAGVSQSPSNKVTEKGKDVELRCDPISGHTALYWYRQSLGQGLEFLIYFQGNSAPDKSGLPSDRFSAERTGGSVSTLTIQRTQQEDSAVYLCASSIIEIRGDEKLFFGSGTQLSVL.